Following are 25 T cell receptor beta chains from one sample sequenced in a study of blood T cell repertoires in COVID-19. Method: immunoSEQ multiplex PCR; TCRdb's copy keeps in-frame clones and lacks some. The table records around 380,000 clones, approximately 89% of them present only once. The sequenced sample consisted of PBMCs or T cells enriched from blood (not recorded which). The receptors were sampled from a man aged 25 to 45 who had recovered from COVID-19.

The chain recombines TRBV2 with TRBJ2-3; perhaps TRBD2 as D (6 bases). Germline loops: CDR1 SNHLY, CDR2 FYNNEI. This CDR3 is built from 15 residues. The V end was cut by 6 bases, the J end by 0 bases, with 13 bases between. CDR3 nucleotides: TGTGCCAGCAGAAAGGGTGGAGGGAGCACAGATACGCAGTATTTT. Translating gives CASRKGGGSTDTQYF.

The chain combines TRBV6-6 with TRBJ1-1; D call uncertain. This CDR3 contains 15 residues. V lost 6 bases to trimming and J lost 1 base, with 15 bases between them. Germline values: CDR1 MNHNY, CDR2 SVGAGI (reference sequence). The CDR3 loop reads CASSPPTWKNTEAFF. CDR3 nucleotide sequence: TGTGCCAGCAGCCCCCCGACTTGGAAGAACACTGAAGCTTTCTTT.

This sequence joins TRBV7-8 and TRBJ1-2, with 10 bases identical to TRBD1. The V segment lost 5 bases and the J segment 2 bases; nucleotides outside the gene matches: 8. Germline lookup yields CDR1 SGHVS and CDR2 FQNEAQ. This CDR3 spans 16 amino acids. CDR3 amino acids: CASSPTRDRGNYGYTF. The CDR3 region has the DNA TGTGCCAGCAGCCCGACGAGGGACAGGGGCAACTATGGCTACACCTTC.

The gene calls are TRBV7-3 and TRBJ2-3, with 7 bases identical to TRBD1. The germline CDR1 and CDR2 sequences are SGHTA and FQGTGA. This CDR3 contains 14 residues. J lost 4 bases, V lost 3 bases, and 4 bases had no gene match. For the CDR3, the DNA is TGTGCCAGCAGCTTGACAGGGTCGGCAGATACGCAGTATTTT. It encodes CASSLTGSADTQYF.

This chain connects TRBV5-6 to TRBJ1-4; TRBD1 matches at 7 bases. Per the germline V gene, CDR1 is SGHDT and CDR2 is YYEEEE. CDR3 length: 13 amino acids. V lost 4 bases and J lost 9; bases outside the gene matches: 6. The CDR3 loop is CASSPQTGQKLFF. The CDR3 DNA is TGTGCCAGCAGCCCCCAGACAGGGCAAAAACTGTTTTTT.

This chain links TRBV11-2 with TRBJ1-2; D is possibly TRBD1 (5 bases). The V end lost 7 bases, the J end lost 1 base, and 10 bases lay between the germline ends. CDR3 length equals 13 residues. From germline, CDR1 is SGHAT and CDR2 FQNNGV. For the CDR3, the DNA is TGTGCCAGCACCCCGGACAATAACTATGGCTACACCTTC. This encodes CASTPDNNYGYTF.

This sequence joins TRBV3-1 (or the pseudogene TRBV3-2) and TRBJ1-2, with D possibly matching TRBD1 (5 bases). The ends were cut back, 2 bases at V and 2 bases at J, with 9 bases in the middle. There are 14 residues in the CDR3. Germline V gene lookup returns CDR1 LGHDT and CDR2 YNNKEL (reference sequence). DNA of the CDR3: TGTGCCAGCAGCCAATCGTCAGGGAACTATGGCTACACCTTC. Protein: CASSQSSGNYGYTF.

This sequence joins TRBV18 and TRBJ1-3, with TRBD1 identical over 8 bases. The CDR3 runs to 17 residues. V was pared by 0 bases and J by 4 bases, with 8 bases of the junction left unmatched. From germline, CDR1 is KGHSH and CDR2 LQKENI. The CDR3 loop is CASSPPFGQGRGNTIYF. In DNA form, the CDR3 reads TGTGCCAGCTCACCACCCTTCGGACAGGGACGAGGAAACACCATATATTTT.

This clone was recorded once. The CDR3 coding sequence is TGTGCCAGCAGCGGCATGACTAGCGGGGTTTCCTACAATGAGCAGTTCTTC. Amino acid sequence: CASSGMTSGVSYNEQFF. The rearrangement joins TRBV9 to TRBJ2-1, with TRBD2 matching over 11 bases. The CDR3 is made up of 17 amino acids. CDR1 and CDR2 (germline): SGDLS, YYNGEE. J gave up 1 base and V 3 bases, and 6 bases lay outside the gene matches.

This rearrangement joins TRBV5-1 to TRBJ1-1; 7 bases fit TRBD1. V lost 2 bases to trimming and J lost 6 bases; unmatched junction nucleotides: 7. Germline CDR1 SGHRS, CDR2 YFSETQ. CDR3 size: 14 residues. CDR3 coding DNA: TGCGCCAGCAGCTTTTTACAGGGGTACCCTGAAGCTTTCTTT. It specifies CASSFLQGYPEAFF.

The chain links TRBV10-3 to TRBJ1-2; weak D call: TRBD1 (5 bases). CDR3 length: 14 residues. Trimming took off 3 bases at V and 8 bases at J, with 16 bases between the two ends. Germline V gene sequence: CDR1 ENHRY, CDR2 SYGVKD. The CDR3 DNA reads TGTGCCATCAGTGAACGGGGACTTCAATCGGGCTACACCTTC. This sequence encodes CAISERGLQSGYTF.

V and J are TRBV9 and TRBJ1-1; D call uncertain. The CDR3 consists of 14 residues. V was clipped by 0 bases and J by 4 bases, with 10 bases between them. Looked up from germline, CDR1 is SGDLS and CDR2 is YYNGEE. The CDR3 loop reads CASSVEFGGTEAFF. CDR3 coding DNA: TGTGCCAGCAGCGTAGAATTCGGAGGCACTGAAGCTTTCTTT.

The V and J genes are TRBV20-1 and TRBJ1-2; D uncertain. This CDR3 contains 15 residues. Trimming removed 3 bases from V and 0 bases from J, with 14 bases in between. Per the germline V gene, CDR1 is DFQATT and CDR2 is SNEGSKA (reference sequence). Written as DNA, the CDR3 is TGCAGTGCTAGTAGTGGTTCGGGAGCTAACTATGGCTACACCTTC. Its protein is CSASSGSGANYGYTF.

V is TRBV4-2 and J is TRBJ1-3; the D gene is possibly TRBD1 (5 bases). V was trimmed by 4 bases and J by 0 bases, leaving 19 bases between them. From germline, CDR1 is LGHNA and CDR2 YNFKEQ. The CDR3 is 18 residues long. The CDR3, as DNA: TGTGCCAGCAGCCGGCGAATAGACAGTCTCCGCTCTGGAAACACCATATATTTT. This encodes CASSRRIDSLRSGNTIYF.

The CDR3 loop is CASSPPQGGEKLFF. The CDR3 bases are TGCGCCAGCAGCCCCCCCCAGGGGGGCGAAAAACTGTTTTTT. The V gene is TRBV4-1, the J gene TRBJ1-4; 7 nucleotides line up with TRBD1. J lost 8 bases, V lost 4 bases, and 7 bases had no gene match. Germline CDR1 reads MGHRA; CDR2 reads YSYEKL. The CDR3 has 14 amino acids.

In this sample, this clone turned up once. CDR3 DNA: TGTGCCAGCTCACCAGGGACAGGGGAGGCGAACTATGGCTACACCTTC. Protein: CASSPGTGEANYGYTF. The chain uses TRBV18 and TRBJ1-2, with 10 bases aligning to TRBD1. From germline, CDR1 is KGHSH and CDR2 LQKENI. The length of the CDR3 is 16 residues. V trimming: 2 bases; J trimming: 2 bases; junction bases outside the gene matches: 5.

This chain joins TRBV6-5 and TRBJ2-1, with D unclear. The CDR3 length is 11 residues. Trimming cost V 6 bases and J 8 bases, with 8 bases left between them. Germline V gene sequence: CDR1 MNHEY, CDR2 SVGAGI. DNA of the CDR3: TGTGCCAGCAGCCCGTCTCATGAGCAGTTCTTC. It specifies CASSPSHEQFF.

The chain employs TRBV7-2 and TRBJ2-5; tentatively, D is TRBD2 (5 bases). The V end lost 4 bases, the J end lost 5 bases, and 14 bases lay between the germline ends. The CDR3 runs to 14 residues. Germline-derived CDR1 and CDR2 are SGHTA and FQGNSA. The CDR3 is CASSSTLSGETQYF. Here the CDR3 DNA reads TGTGCCAGCAGCTCCACCTTATCGGGGGAGACCCAGTACTTC.

This chain links TRBV30 with TRBJ1-5; perhaps TRBD1 as D (5 bases). The V gene's germline CDR1 is GTSNPN and CDR2 SVGIG (reference sequence). This CDR3 spans 17 amino acids. V was shortened by 2 bases and J by 0 bases, with 17 bases between the two germline ends. Here the CDR3 reads CAWSRPIGHFSNQPQHF. For the CDR3, the DNA is TGTGCCTGGAGTCGACCTATCGGACATTTTAGCAATCAGCCCCAGCATTTT. Full variable domain (missing parts from reference TRBV30 and TRBJ1-5): SQTIHQWPATLVQPVGSPLSLECTVEGTSNPNLYWYRQAAGRGLQLLFYSVGIGQISSEVPQNLSASRPQDRQFILSSKKLLLSDSGFYLCAWSRPIGHFSNQPQHFGDGTRLSIL.

The chain has TRBV12-3 or TRBV12-4 and TRBJ2-1; D is possibly TRBD2 (5 bases). The CDR3 is 12 amino acids. V was trimmed by 7 bases and J by 6 bases, leaving 10 bases between them. The CDR3 protein is CASIKLGNEQFF. In DNA, the CDR3 is TGTGCCAGCATCAAACTAGGCAATGAGCAGTTCTTC.

This clone was detected once. This chain connects TRBV2 to TRBJ2-4; 9 nucleotides agree with TRBD1. V shed 6 bases, J shed 0 bases, and the junction held 6 bases outside the gene matches. The CDR3 runs to 16 residues. CDR1 and CDR2 (germline): SNHLY, FYNNEI. The CDR3 bases are TGTGCCAGCAGGGGACAGGGACTCCTAGCCAAAAACATTCAGTACTTC. This encodes CASRGQGLLAKNIQYF.

The gene calls are TRBV19 and TRBJ1-1; tentative D call: TRBD1 (5 bases). Looked up from germline, CDR1 is LNHDA and CDR2 is SQIVND (reference sequence). The V and J ends lost 6 bases and 1 base respectively, with 9 bases between them. The CDR3 is 13 amino acids. The CDR3, as DNA: TGTGCCAGTAGCCTTACAGGGAACACTGAAGCTTTCTTT. Its protein is CASSLTGNTEAFF.

The chain is built from TRBV5-8 and TRBJ1-1; D unresolved. The V end lost 1 base, the J end lost 1 base, and 11 bases lay between the germline ends. This CDR3 contains 15 residues. CDR1 and CDR2 (germline): SGHTS, YDEGEE. CDR3 nucleotides: TGTGCCAGCAGCTTGCATAAGCGTGCGAACACTGAAGCTTTCTTT. This translates into CASSLHKRANTEAFF.

This clone was seen just once. CDR3 DNA sequence: TGTGCCATCAGTGATGGACAGGGGAGCACTGAAGCTTTCTTT. Residues: CAISDGQGSTEAFF. The chain carries TRBV10-3 and TRBJ1-1; 9 bases fit TRBD1. This CDR3 has 14 residues. Germline assignment: CDR1 ENHRY and CDR2 SYGVKD. The J segment lost 4 bases and the V segment lost 3 bases, leaving 3 bases of the junction unmatched.

The chain uses TRBV6-2 or TRBV6-3 and TRBJ1-6, with D maybe TRBD1 (5 bases). V was pared by 1 base and J by 7 bases, with 8 bases between. The CDR3 contains 14 residues. Germline-derived CDR1 and CDR2 are MNHEY and SVGEGT. The CDR3 DNA reads TGTGCCAGCAGTTACTGGGGCCTAAATTCACCCCTCCACTTT. Its translation is CASSYWGLNSPLHF.